These T cell receptor beta chains were read from a single sample in a study of blood T cells in healthy people across ages. TCRdb called the 5' RACE reads again in MiXCR, with one record for every CDR3 protein. The sample contains around 1,600,000 distinct CDR3 sequences, 40% to 45% of which appear only once. Material: blood. The receptors stem from a woman between 18 and 30 years old in good health. Both conserved end residues are part of each CDR3. D genes are given only for firm matches. The listing skips clone size in some rows; elsewhere it reads once, few, many or a size class.

>few|-|TRBV14|TRBJ2-5
CASSQSLQETQYF
TGTGCCAGCAGCCAGTCACTCCAAGAGACCCAGTACTTC
>few|-|TRBV7-2|TRBJ1-1
CASSSGPDAWRAFF
TGTGCCAGCAGCTCCGGACCGGACGCATGGCGGGCTTTCTTT
>-|-|TRBV10-1|TRBJ2-5
CASSDSSVQETQYF
TGCGCCAGCAGTGACTCGTCCGTCCAAGAGACCCAGTACTTC
>few|TRBD1|TRBV5-6|TRBJ1-5
CASSLFGQGAQPQHF
TGTGCCAGCAGCTTGTTTGGACAGGGGGCTCAGCCCCAGCATTTT
>-|-|TRBV11-2|TRBJ1-6
CASSSPSSRGSLNSPLHF
TGTGCCAGCAGCTCGCCAAGCTCGCGGGGATCCTTAAATTCACCCCTCCACTTT
>-|-|TRBV5-1|TRBJ1-1
CASSMTVQDTEAFF
TGCGCCAGCAGCATGACAGTTCAAGACACTGAAGCTTTCTTT
>-|TRBD2|TRBV7-9|TRBJ2-1
CASSLGVGARGAQFF
TGTGCCAGCAGCTTAGGCGTGGGCGCGCGGGGGGCCCAGTTCTTC
>-|TRBD1|TRBV25-1|TRBJ2-7
CASRGTGHFYEQYF
TGTGCCAGCAGAGGGACAGGGCATTTCTACGAGCAGTACTTC
>-|-|TRBV4-3|TRBJ2-7
CASSQEDEAYEQYF
TGCGCCAGCAGCCAGGAGGACGAAGCCTACGAGCAGTACTTC
>few|TRBD2|TRBV18|TRBJ2-1
CASSPPTSGNEQFF
TGTGCCAGCTCGCCACCGACTAGCGGCAATGAGCAGTTCTTC
>-|-|TRBV2|TRBJ1-5
CASSEVGGDQPQHF
TGTGCCAGCAGTGAAGTCGGGGGGGATCAGCCCCAGCATTTT
>-|TRBD2|TRBV20-1|TRBJ2-3
CSVSKGTSGTDTQYF
TGCAGCGTCAGTAAGGGGACTAGCGGCACAGATACGCAGTATTTT
>-|TRBD1|TRBV7-9|TRBJ1-1
CASSSWDRVTEAFF
TGTGCCAGCAGCTCATGGGACAGAGTCACTGAAGCTTTCTTT
>-|TRBD1|TRBV20-1|TRBJ1-2
CSAKWTGGRVYGYTF
TGCAGTGCTAAGTGGACAGGAGGACGGGTCTATGGCTACACCTTC
>few|TRBD2|TRBV11-2|TRBJ2-5
CASSLRRLAGGAGEQYF
TGTGCCAGCAGCTTAAGGAGACTAGCGGGGGGCGCAGGAGAGCAGTACTTC
>-|-|TRBV6-5|TRBJ2-3
CASSYSSLITSTDTQYF
TGTGCCAGCAGTTACTCGTCTCTTATCACTAGCACAGATACGCAGTATTTT
>-|TRBD1|TRBV25-1|TRBJ1-2
CASSEWRATGKGGYGYTF
TGTGCCAGCAGTGAATGGCGGGCGACAGGGAAGGGGGGCTATGGCTACACCTTC
>-|TRBD2|TRBV9|TRBJ2-7
CASSKGTSGTYEQYF
TGTGCCAGCAGCAAGGGGACTAGCGGGACCTACGAGCAGTACTTC
>few|-|TRBV7-9|TRBJ2-1
CASSSAWVSDYEQFF
TGTGCCAGCAGCTCCGCCTGGGTCTCGGACTATGAGCAGTTCTTC
>few|TRBD1|TRBV4-3|TRBJ2-7
CASSQDGDSSYEQYF
TGCGCCAGCAGCCAAGATGGGGACAGCTCCTACGAGCAGTACTTC
>-|TRBD1|TRBV29-1|TRBJ1-2
CSVRDRGYTF
TGCAGCGTTAGGGACAGGGGCTACACCTTC
>few|-|TRBV9|TRBJ2-7
CASSPRQLSYEQYF
TGTGCCAGCAGCCCAAGACAGCTCTCCTACGAGCAGTACTTC
>few|-|TRBV20-1|TRBJ2-1
CSARDQGGLYNEQFF
TGCAGTGCTAGAGATCAGGGGGGACTCTACAATGAGCAGTTCTTC
>few|TRBD1|TRBV12-3/TRBV12-4|TRBJ1-2
CASSLAPPGGADGYTF
TGTGCCAGCAGTTTAGCTCCCCCAGGGGGCGCGGATGGCTACACCTTC
>-|-|TRBV2|TRBJ2-7
CASTRDLYEQYF
TGTGCCAGCACCCGGGATCTCTACGAGCAGTACTTC
>-|-|TRBV6-5|TRBJ1-6
CASSKTGTANSPLHF
TGTGCCAGCAGTAAGACCGGGACGGCTAATTCACCCCTCCACTTT
>-|-|TRBV5-5|TRBJ2-3
CASSPRAYDTQYF
TGTGCCAGCAGCCCCAGAGCCTACGATACGCAGTATTTT
>few|-|TRBV6-2/TRBV6-3|TRBJ1-2
CASRPSRREGRKVGGYTF
TGTGCCAGCAGGCCCTCCCGTCGGGAGGGGAGGAAAGTAGGTGGCTACACCTTC
>few|TRBD1|TRBV2|TRBJ2-7
CATQKQGAEYEQYF
TGTGCCACGCAGAAACAGGGGGCGGAGTACGAGCAGTACTTC
>-|TRBD1|TRBV6-1|TRBJ2-2
CASSEQGQGAPGELFF
TGTGCCAGCAGTGAACAGGGACAGGGGGCACCCGGGGAGCTGTTTTTT
>few|TRBD2|TRBV20-1|TRBJ2-1
CSAITLAGSYNEQFF
TGCAGTGCCATAACCTTAGCGGGTTCGTACAATGAGCAGTTCTTC
>many|-|TRBV10-1|TRBJ1-1
CASSSGGTTEAFF
TGCGCCAGCAGTTCGGGAGGTACGACTGAAGCTTTCTTT
>few|TRBD2|TRBV4-3|TRBJ2-1
CASSQVGRGGQSEQFF
TGCGCCAGCAGCCAAGTCGGGCGGGGGGGCCAGAGTGAGCAGTTCTTC
>-|-|TRBV28|TRBJ2-2
CASSPLSRTGELFF
TGTGCCAGCAGTCCCCTTAGCCGCACCGGGGAGCTGTTTTTT
>few|-|TRBV4-1|TRBJ2-3
CASSHSGGGTTDTQYF
TGCGCCAGCAGCCATAGCGGTGGGGGGACCACAGATACGCAGTATTTT
>few|-|TRBV29-1|TRBJ2-5
CSVGGLARNEQYF
TGCAGCGTTGGGGGTCTAGCAAGGAATGAGCAGTACTTC